This T cell receptor (beta chain) was found in a study of blood T cells in healthy people across ages. Study information: Per every two T cells, about one barcoded beta molecule was captured by template switching.

Study outcomes and limitations: Per million T cells, TCR beta diversity dropped roughly linearly as age increased. Any changes in expanded clonotypes were possibly confounded, as donor CMV status remained unknown.

Primed by a sample-barcoded 5' primer and a J-beta primer mix, a second PCR proceeded for about 6 to 12 cycles. TCRdb passed the 5' RACE reads through MiXCR, listing each CDR3 protein once. Found here are 650,000 to 800,000 distinct CDR3 sequences, 40% to 50% of them singletons; the top ten hold around 21%. The ends lost 3 bases at V and 0 bases at J; junction bases unmatched: 11. This CDR3 has 18 amino acids. Germline V lookup: CDR1 PRHDT, CDR2 FYEKMQ (reference sequence). A few counts support this clonotype. What it binds is not known. The sequenced sample was blood. The clonotype was recovered from a man aged 60-69 years in good health. The chain combines TRBV13 with TRBJ1-2, with TRBD1 matching 9 bases. In DNA form, the CDR3 reads TGTGCCAGCAGCTTTACCGGGACAGGGAGATTAGCTAACTATGGCTACACCTTC. Amino acids: CASSFTGTGRLANYGYTF.